The clone carrying this TCR beta chain was recorded many times. Its target is unknown. The data were obtained in a study of CD8 T cells in ankylosing spondylitis. General observations from the study: Characteristic, it appeared, of ankylosing spondylitis blood was a TCR beta motif of eight highly homologous variants. Clones linked to disease were reported to show significant enrichment in matched ankylosing spondylitis synovial fluid. Earlier studies detected some motif variants in reactive arthritis synovial fluid and blood.

Researchers built TCR beta libraries using quantitative 5'-RACE with molecular barcodes. Each CDR3 protein is one row after TCRdb ran MiXCR on the 5' RACE reads. The table includes 200,000 or so distinct CDR3 sequences, 13% detected once. This CDR3 has 12 amino acids. The V end was cut by 5 bases, the J end by 3 bases, with 8 bases between. The chain links TRBV12-3 or TRBV12-4 to TRBJ2-7; D is unclear. This TCR derives from a female donor with ankylosing spondylitis or in good health (not recorded which). The material sequenced was blood, either unsorted or a sorted T cell fraction (not recorded which). The CDR3 loop is CASSPPGYEQYF. For the CDR3, the DNA is TGTGCCAGCAGTCCCCCGGGCTACGAGCAGTACTTC.